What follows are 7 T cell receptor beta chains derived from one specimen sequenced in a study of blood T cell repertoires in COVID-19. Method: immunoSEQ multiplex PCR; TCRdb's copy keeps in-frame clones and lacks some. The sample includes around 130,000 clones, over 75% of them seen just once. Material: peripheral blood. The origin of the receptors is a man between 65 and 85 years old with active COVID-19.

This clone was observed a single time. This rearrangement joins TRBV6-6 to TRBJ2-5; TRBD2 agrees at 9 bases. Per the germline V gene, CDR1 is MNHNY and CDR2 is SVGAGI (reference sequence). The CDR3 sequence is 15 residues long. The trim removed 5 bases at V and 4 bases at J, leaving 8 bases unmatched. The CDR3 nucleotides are TGTGCCAGCAGTGACCATAGCGGGAGCCCAGAGACCCAGTACTTC. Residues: CASSDHSGSPETQYF.

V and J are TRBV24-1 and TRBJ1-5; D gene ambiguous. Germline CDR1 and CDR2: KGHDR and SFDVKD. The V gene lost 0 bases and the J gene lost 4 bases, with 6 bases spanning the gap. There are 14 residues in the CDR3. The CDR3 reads CATSDLTGNQPQHF. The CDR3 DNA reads TGTGCCACCAGTGATTTGACGGGGAATCAGCCCCAGCATTTT.

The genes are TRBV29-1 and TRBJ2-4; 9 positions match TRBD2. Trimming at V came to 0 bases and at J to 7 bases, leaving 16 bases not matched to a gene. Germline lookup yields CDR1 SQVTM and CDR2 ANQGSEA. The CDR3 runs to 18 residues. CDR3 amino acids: CSVEDRATSGLGGNIQYF. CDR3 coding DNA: TGCAGCGTTGAAGACCGTGCGACTAGCGGACTAGGGGGGAACATTCAGTACTTC.

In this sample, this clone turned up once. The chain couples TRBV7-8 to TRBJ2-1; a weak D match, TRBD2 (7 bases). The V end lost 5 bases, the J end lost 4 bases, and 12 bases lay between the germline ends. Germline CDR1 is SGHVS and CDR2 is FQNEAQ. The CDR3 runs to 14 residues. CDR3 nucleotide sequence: TGTGCCAGCAGCGGGGGGGGCCGTTACAATGAGCAGTTCTTC. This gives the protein CASSGGGRYNEQFF.

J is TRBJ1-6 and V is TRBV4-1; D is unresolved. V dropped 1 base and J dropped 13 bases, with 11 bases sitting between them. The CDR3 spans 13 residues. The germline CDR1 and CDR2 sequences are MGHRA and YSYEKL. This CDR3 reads CASSQVVEFPLHF. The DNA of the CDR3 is TGCGCCAGCAGCCAAGTGGTAGAGTTTCCCCTCCACTTT.

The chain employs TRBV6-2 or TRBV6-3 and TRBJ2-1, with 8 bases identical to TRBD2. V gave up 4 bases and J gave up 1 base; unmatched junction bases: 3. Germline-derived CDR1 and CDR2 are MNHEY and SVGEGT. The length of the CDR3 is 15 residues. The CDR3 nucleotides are TGTGCCAGCAGTTCTGCGGGGGGTTCCTACAATGAGCAGTTCTTC. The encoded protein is CASSSAGGSYNEQFF.

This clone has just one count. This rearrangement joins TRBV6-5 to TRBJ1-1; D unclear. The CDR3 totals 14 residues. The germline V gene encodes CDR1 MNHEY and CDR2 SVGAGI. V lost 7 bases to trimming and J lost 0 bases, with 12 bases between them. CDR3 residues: CASTINSMNTEAFF. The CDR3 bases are TGTGCCAGCACAATTAATTCTATGAACACTGAAGCTTTCTTT.